Reported below is one T cell receptor beta chain. Its cognate antigen is unknown. Germline V gene sequence: CDR1 SEHNR, CDR2 FQNEAQ (reference sequence). The CDR3 is 15 residues long. With V trimmed by 1 base and J by 6 bases, 5 bases remained unmatched. These data originate in a study of blood T cell dynamics during melanoma immunotherapy. Broader study findings: The study could not tell melanoma-specific clones from general immune activation.

Each bulk PBMC sample had approximately 340 ng DNA loaded. The protocol was immunoSEQ multiplex PCR, while the TCRdb copy is restricted to in-frame clones and leaves out a portion. The sample contains about 12,000 clones, roughly 88% of which appear only once. The time point denotes: week 3, after first cycle of checkpoint inhibitor. Sampling occurred pretreatment (T0) and at week 3 (W3), after cycle one of checkpoint blockade. Apart from two fast progressors, RECIST 1.1 response was judged 12 weeks post-infusion. The origin of this receptor is a human donor with melanoma. The sequencing here drew on blood, taken from a patient treated with checkpoint blockade. This rearrangement joins TRBV7-9 to TRBJ2-2; 7 bases line up with TRBD2. CDR3 region: CASSLGLAGPGELFF. The CDR3 DNA is TGTGCCAGCAGCTTAGGACTAGCCGGTCCCGGGGAGCTGTTTTTT. Supplemented by reference TRBV7-9 and TRBJ2-2, the full variable domain reads DTGVSQNPRHKITKRGQNVTFRCDPISEHNRLYWYRQTLGQGPEFLTYFQNEAQLEKSRLLSDRFSAERPKGSFSTLEIQRTEQGDSAMYLCASSLGLAGPGELFFGEGSRLTVL.